What follows are 11 T cell receptor beta chains derived from one specimen sequenced in a study of T cell repertoires in cytomegalovirus infection. From the reads, TCRdb called clonotypes with MiXCR, one entry per CDR3 protein. The sample includes 450,000 to 600,000 distinct CDR3 sequences, approximately 40% seen only once; the top ten take about 45%. No antigens are known for them. The sample here was cultured PBMCs, taken from culture after CMV antigen stimulation. The receptor source for this set is a human donor in good health (CMV status not recorded). Some clones in this sample may be carry-over from other donors' samples.

The CDR3 DNA is TGTGCCAGCAGTTCCGGGACCTTTGGGAAGCCCCAGCATTTT. This encodes CASSSGTFGKPQHF. The V call is TRBV28, the J call TRBJ1-5; D is possibly TRBD1 (5 bases). There are 14 residues in the CDR3. V lost 4 bases to trimming and J lost 8 bases, with 15 bases between them. Germline CDR1 is MDHEN and CDR2 is SYDVKM.

The V call is TRBV7-2, the J call TRBJ2-3; 8 nucleotides agree with TRBD2. Trimming cost V 3 bases and J 4 bases; bases outside gene matches: 6. The CDR3 runs 15 residues. From germline, CDR1 is SGHTA and CDR2 FQGNSA. As DNA, the CDR3 is TGTGCCAGCAGCTTGCGGCGGGGGGAAGCAGATACGCAGTATTTT. Translation: CASSLRRGEADTQYF. Combining the CDR3 with reference TRBV7-2 and TRBJ2-3 gives the whole variable domain GAGVSQSPSNKVTEKGKDVELRCDPISGHTALYWYRQSLGQGLEFLIYFQGNSAPDKSGLPSDRFSAERTGGSVSTLTIQRTQQEDSAVYLCASSLRRGEADTQYFGPGTRLTVL.

The gene calls are TRBV5-6 and TRBJ1-6; maybe TRBD1 (6 bases). The CDR3 extends over 14 amino acids. Trimming stripped 4 bases from V and 10 bases from J, with 15 bases between. The germline gives CDR1 SGHDT, CDR2 YYEEEE. The CDR3 is CASSTTGAGSPLHF. The CDR3 DNA follows: TGTGCCAGCAGCACCACGGGGGCGGGATCACCCCTCCACTTT.

The table lists this clonotype with a few counts. The chain links TRBV12-3 or TRBV12-4 to TRBJ2-3; D is tentatively TRBD1 or TRBD2 (6 bases each). The V end was cut by 10 bases, the J end by 6 bases, with 29 bases between. The CDR3 spans 17 residues. CDR3 in DNA: TGTGCCACAGGGGTAGTACGGGAGATGGGTTGGCAGGATACGCAGTATTTT. Its protein product is CATGVVREMGWQDTQYF.

The chain recombines TRBV19 with TRBJ2-2, with D perhaps matching TRBD1 (6 bases). Deletions cut 2 bases from V and 5 bases from J, with 12 bases between. CDR3 size: 15 residues. Germline assignment: CDR1 LNHDA and CDR2 SQIVND (reference sequence). As DNA, the CDR3 is TGTGCCAGTAGTATACTGGGGGCGGGTACCGGGGAGCTGTTTTTT. This encodes CASSILGAGTGELFF.

This clonotype showed up just a few times. The chain employs TRBV7-4 and TRBJ1-1, with a tentative D call TRBD1 (5 bases). V lost 4 bases to trimming and J lost 1 base, with 10 bases between them. CDR1 is SGHVT, CDR2 SQSDAQ, per germline. This CDR3 is 14 amino acids long. The CDR3 region is CASSSPGPNTEAFF. The CDR3 DNA follows: TGTGCCAGCAGCTCTCCGGGACCGAACACTGAAGCTTTCTTT.

The chain combines TRBV7-2 with TRBJ2-1, with TRBD2 matching over 7 bases. The CDR3 spans 17 residues. V lost 1 base and J lost 0; bases outside the gene matches: 6. The V gene's germline CDR1 is SGHTA and CDR2 FQGNSA. This CDR3 reads CASSLGGAGDSYNEQFF. CDR3 in DNA: TGTGCCAGCAGCTTAGGTGGGGCGGGGGACTCCTACAATGAGCAGTTCTTC.

This clonotype occurred a few times. The CDR3 DNA reads as TGTGCCAGCAGCAAGACCAATTCCTACGAGCAGTACTTC. Protein product: CASSKTNSYEQYF. The rearrangement uses TRBV12-3 or TRBV12-4 and TRBJ2-7; no definite D call. The germline V and J ends were trimmed by 6 bases and 1 base, with 10 bases remaining between them. This CDR3 is 13 amino acids long.

This sequence joins TRBV7-4 and TRBJ1-1; a weak D match, TRBD1 (6 bases). CDR1 is SGHVT, CDR2 SQSDAQ, per germline. The CDR3 sequence is 14 residues long. Trimming cost V 5 bases and J 5 bases, with 15 bases left between them. CDR3 region: CASSPQGSGTEAFF. The CDR3 DNA sequence: TGTGCCAGCAGCCCACAGGGCTCGGGGACTGAAGCTTTCTTT.

The chain couples TRBV7-2 to TRBJ1-2; D possibly corresponds to TRBD1 (6 bases). This CDR3 is 17 amino acids long. Trimming pared 3 bases from V and 2 bases from J, leaving 19 bases between. CDR1 and CDR2 from the germline V gene are SGHTA and FQGNSA. The CDR3 reads CASSFTIRETGNYGYTF. In nucleotides, the CDR3 is TGTGCCAGCAGCTTTACAATCCGGGAGACAGGAAACTATGGCTACACCTTC.

There are a few counts of this clonotype. This chain joins TRBV6-1 and TRBJ2-7; D unclear. Between the trimmed V and J ends, which lost 0 bases and 2 bases, there was a span of 8 bases. The CDR3 runs to 14 residues. CDR1 and CDR2 (germline): MNHNS, SASEGT. CDR3 nucleotides: TGTGCCAGCAGTGAAGCGGGCAATACCTACGAGCAGTACTTC. Protein sequence: CASSEAGNTYEQYF.